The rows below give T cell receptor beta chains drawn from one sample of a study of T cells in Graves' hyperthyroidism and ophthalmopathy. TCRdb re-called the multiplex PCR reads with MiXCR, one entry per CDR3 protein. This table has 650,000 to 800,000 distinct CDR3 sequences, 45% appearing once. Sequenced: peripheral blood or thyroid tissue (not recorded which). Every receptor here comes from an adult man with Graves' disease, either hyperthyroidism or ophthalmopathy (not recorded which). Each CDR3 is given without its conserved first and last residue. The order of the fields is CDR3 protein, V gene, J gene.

CDR3: ASSLGLEEETQY; V: TRBV7-8; J: TRBJ2-5
CDR3: ATSGQGEEETQH; V: TRBV24-1; J: TRBJ1-5
CDR3: ASSYEIGRFNQPQH; V: TRBV6-2/TRBV6-3; J: TRBJ1-5
CDR3: ASTSGIIYEQY; V: TRBV7-9; J: TRBJ2-7
CDR3: ASMGNGANVLT; V: TRBV6-5; J: TRBJ2-6
CDR3: ASSIGQGTGNTIY; V: TRBV19; J: TRBJ1-3
CDR3: ASSPGDSYEH; V: TRBV7-2; J: TRBJ1-5
CDR3: ASSVESGSEGSPLH; V: TRBV9; J: TRBJ1-6
CDR3: ASSELGTGFYEQY; V: TRBV6-1; J: TRBJ2-7
CDR3: ASRLSGRAYEQY; V: TRBV2; J: TRBJ2-7
CDR3: ASSHSQVEKLF; V: TRBV7-8; J: TRBJ1-4
CDR3: ASSGHDRGEMNTEAF; V: TRBV2; J: TRBJ1-1
CDR3: AIGGQGGGGYT; V: TRBV10-3; J: TRBJ1-2
CDR3: SGTGAGYGYT; V: TRBV29-1; J: TRBJ1-2
CDR3: ASSLGFGGSALVTQY; V: TRBV7-3; J: TRBJ2-5
CDR3: ASSRSGQGGTEAF; V: TRBV7-9; J: TRBJ1-1
CDR3: ASSPRQGTSGNTIY; V: TRBV2; J: TRBJ1-3
CDR3: AIRLDTEAF; V: TRBV10-3; J: TRBJ1-1
CDR3: SAKPVGASYEQY; V: TRBV20-1; J: TRBJ2-7
CDR3: ASQQAEGSEQY; V: TRBV19; J: TRBJ2-7
CDR3: ASSVNRGQVYGYT; V: TRBV9; J: TRBJ1-2
CDR3: ASSWGQGTGELF; V: TRBV5-1; J: TRBJ2-2
CDR3: ASSPDRQGETQY; V: TRBV7-9; J: TRBJ2-5
CDR3: ASSNPVGDNEKLF; V: TRBV11-3; J: TRBJ1-4
CDR3: ASSNYGYT; V: TRBV2; J: TRBJ1-2
CDR3: ASSGQGGEAF; V: TRBV9; J: TRBJ1-1
CDR3: ASSYSRISGRIYEQY; V: TRBV5-1; J: TRBJ2-7
CDR3: ASSLGDPNYGYT; V: TRBV12-3/TRBV12-4; J: TRBJ1-2
CDR3: ASSPDLWPRGELF; V: TRBV7-2; J: TRBJ2-2
CDR3: SVVQGAGETQY; V: TRBV29-1; J: TRBJ2-5
CDR3: SARVDLTNTEAF; V: TRBV20-1; J: TRBJ1-1
CDR3: SARVTGNSPLH; V: TRBV20-1; J: TRBJ1-6
CDR3: ASSDTSGELF; V: TRBV7-9; J: TRBJ2-2
CDR3: ASSLAPVNTEAF; V: TRBV7-9; J: TRBJ1-1
CDR3: ASVTDRGRRKTPLH; V: TRBV25-1; J: TRBJ1-6
CDR3: ASSEPTGYGGTQY; V: TRBV10-3; J: TRBJ2-5
CDR3: SARLSKETQY; V: TRBV20-1; J: TRBJ2-5
CDR3: NARDAGGAGEKLF; V: TRBV20-1; J: TRBJ1-4
CDR3: ASSGGGVEQH; V: TRBV9; J: TRBJ2-7
CDR3: SAATGIRSTGELF; V: TRBV20-1; J: TRBJ2-2
CDR3: ASSSSTGSNTEAF; V: TRBV7-9; J: TRBJ1-1
CDR3: ASSRRDRANGYT; V: TRBV2; J: TRBJ1-2